Included here is one T cell receptor beta chain sequence, with context. Sequenced by immunoSEQ multiplex PCR; TCRdb stores in-frame clones only, minus some. The data show 2.3 million or so clones, with about 92% seen just once and 0.39% held by the top ten. The sample is drawn from a study of shared clonotypes between healthy human individuals. The ends were cut back, 6 bases at V and 3 bases at J, with 11 bases in the middle. The CDR3 is 13 amino acids. Germline CDR1 reads ENHRY; CDR2 reads SYGVKD. Sequencing was done on a sample of naive CD4+ T cells from PBMCs. Indicated subset: CD45RA+ positively selected. The V call is TRBV10-3, the J call TRBJ1-1, with D perhaps TRBD1 (5 bases). The sequence came from a man aged 18 to 30 in good health. Some clones in this sample may be carry-over from other donors' samples. CDR3 in amino acids: CAISGGVDTEAFF. The CDR3 bases are TGTGCCATCAGCGGAGGGGTTGACACTGAAGCTTTCTTT.